Below are 6 T cell receptor beta chains sequenced from a single sample in a study of CD8+ T cells in alopecia areata. Once RNA had been extracted, it was reverse transcribed into cDNA to act as the sequencing template. Method: immunoSEQ multiplex PCR; TCRdb's copy keeps in-frame clones and lacks some. The table lists about 150,000 clones, around 55% of them singletons, with approximately 4.3% in the top ten. Sequenced sample: CD4+ T cells sorted from blood. All receptors derive from a human donor in good health.

The gene calls are TRBV7-9 and TRBJ2-7, with 10 bases aligning to TRBD2. Germline CDR1 is SEHNR and CDR2 is FQNEAQ (reference sequence). The CDR3 is made up of 16 amino acids. The V segment lost 4 bases and the J segment 4 bases; nucleotides outside the gene matches: 10. CDR3 loop: CASSSLRAGGPYEQYF. DNA for the CDR3: TGTGCCAGCAGCTCGCTTAGAGCGGGAGGGCCTTACGAGCAGTACTTC.

The V gene is TRBV29-1, the J gene TRBJ2-5, with 10 bases lining up with TRBD1. Losses at the gene ends were 1 base for V and 5 bases for J; bases not matched to a gene: 7. The CDR3 is 15 residues long. Germline V gives CDR1 SQVTM, CDR2 ANQGSEA. CDR3 nucleotides: TGCAGCGTTGAAGCGGACAGGGGGAGGTCCGAGACCCAGTACTTC. Encoded protein: CSVEADRGRSETQYF.

This clone was seen just once. The chain carries TRBV30 and TRBJ2-7; 7 positions agree with TRBD1. Germline V lookup: CDR1 GTSNPN, CDR2 SVGIG (reference sequence). The CDR3 spans 16 residues. V trimming: 0 bases; J trimming: 7 bases; junction bases outside the gene matches: 15. CDR3 sequence reads: CAWSVPYRAAQGEQYF. DNA of the CDR3: TGTGCCTGGAGTGTACCGTACCGGGCAGCACAGGGGGAGCAGTACTTC.

The chain has TRBV5-4 and TRBJ2-7; the D call may be TRBD1 or TRBD2 (5 bases each). Between the trimmed V and J ends, which lost 4 bases and 0 bases, there was a span of 14 bases. CDR1 is SGHNT and CDR2 is YYREEE in the germline V gene (reference sequence). The CDR3 totals 15 residues. This CDR3 is CASSPGAGHSYEQYF. The CDR3 DNA is TGTGCCAGCAGCCCCGGGGCAGGGCACTCCTACGAGCAGTACTTC.

This clone has a single count. The chain is built from TRBV11-2 and TRBJ2-7; D may be TRBD1 (7 bases). Looked up from germline, CDR1 is SGHAT and CDR2 is FQNNGV. The CDR3 runs to 14 residues. The germline V and J ends were trimmed by 1 base and 6 bases, with 13 bases remaining between them. The CDR3 DNA reads as TGTGCCAGCAGCTTAGCAGGGGGAGGTGGCGAGCAGTACTTC. Its protein product is CASSLAGGGGEQYF.

V is TRBV6-1 and J is TRBJ1-1; D not certain. Trimming shortened V by 3 bases and J by 6 bases, and 26 bases separated the two germline ends. From germline, CDR1 is MNHNS and CDR2 SASEGT. The CDR3 consists of 18 residues. This chain's CDR3 is CASSDLHGAIKGDSEAFF. The CDR3 DNA follows: TGTGCCAGCAGTGACCTCCACGGTGCCATAAAGGGTGACTCTGAAGCTTTCTTT.